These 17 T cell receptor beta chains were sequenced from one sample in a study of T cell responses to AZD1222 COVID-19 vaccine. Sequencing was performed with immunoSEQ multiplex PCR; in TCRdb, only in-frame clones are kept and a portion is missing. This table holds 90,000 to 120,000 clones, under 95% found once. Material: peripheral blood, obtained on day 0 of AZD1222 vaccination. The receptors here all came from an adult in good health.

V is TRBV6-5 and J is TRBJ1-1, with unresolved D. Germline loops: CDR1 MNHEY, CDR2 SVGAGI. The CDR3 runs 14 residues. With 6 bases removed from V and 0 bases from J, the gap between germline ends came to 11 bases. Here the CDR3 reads CASRPEEMNTEAFF. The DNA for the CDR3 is TGTGCCAGCAGACCCGAGGAGATGAACACTGAAGCTTTCTTT.

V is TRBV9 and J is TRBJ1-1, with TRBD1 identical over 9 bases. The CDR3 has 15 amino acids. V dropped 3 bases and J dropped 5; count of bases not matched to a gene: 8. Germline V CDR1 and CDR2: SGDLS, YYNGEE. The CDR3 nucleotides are TGTGCCAGCAGCGCCTCCGGGACAGGGTTGACTGAAGCTTTCTTT. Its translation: CASSASGTGLTEAFF. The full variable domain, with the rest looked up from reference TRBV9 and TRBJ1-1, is DSGVTQTPKHLITATGQRVTLRCSPRSGDLSVYWYQQSLDQGLQFLIQYYNGEERAKGNILERFSAQQFPDLHSELNLSSLELGDSALYFCASSASGTGLTEAFFGQGTRLTVV.

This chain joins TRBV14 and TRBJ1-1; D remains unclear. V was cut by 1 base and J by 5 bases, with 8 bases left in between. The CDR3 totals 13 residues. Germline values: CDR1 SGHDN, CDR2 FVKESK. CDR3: CASSQVLGTEAFF. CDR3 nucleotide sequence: TGTGCCAGCAGCCAAGTTTTGGGAACTGAAGCTTTCTTT.

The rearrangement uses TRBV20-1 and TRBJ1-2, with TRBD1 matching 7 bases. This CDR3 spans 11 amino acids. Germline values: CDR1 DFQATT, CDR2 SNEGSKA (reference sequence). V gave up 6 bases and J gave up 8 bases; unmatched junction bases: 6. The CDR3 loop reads CSADREGGYTF. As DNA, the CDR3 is TGCAGTGCCGACAGGGAGGGAGGCTACACCTTC.

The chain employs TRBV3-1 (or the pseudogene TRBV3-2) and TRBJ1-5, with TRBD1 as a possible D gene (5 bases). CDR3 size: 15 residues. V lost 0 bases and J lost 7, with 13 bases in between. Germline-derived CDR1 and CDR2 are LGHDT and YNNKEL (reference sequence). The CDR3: CASSQDPGTRQPQHF. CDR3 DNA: TGTGCCAGCAGCCAAGATCCAGGGACCAGGCAGCCCCAGCATTTT.

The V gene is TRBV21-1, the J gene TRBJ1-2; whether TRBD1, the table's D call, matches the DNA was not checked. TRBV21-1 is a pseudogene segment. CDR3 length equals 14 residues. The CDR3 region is CASSKCNTVYGYTF. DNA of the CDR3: TGTGCCAGCAGCAAATGTAACACCGTCTATGGCTACACCTTC.

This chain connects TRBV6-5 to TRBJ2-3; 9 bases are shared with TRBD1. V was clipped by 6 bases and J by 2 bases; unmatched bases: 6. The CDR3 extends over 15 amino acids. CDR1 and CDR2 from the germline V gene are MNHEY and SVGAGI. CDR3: CASRETGGITDTQYF. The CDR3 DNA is TGTGCCAGCAGAGAGACAGGGGGGATCACAGATACGCAGTATTTT.

DNA for the CDR3: TGTGCCAGCTATCAATTAGTAGCAGACGCTGGAAACACCATATATTTT. Translation: CASYQLVADAGNTIYF. The rearrangement uses TRBV7-6 and TRBJ1-3, with D uncertain. The germline V and J ends were trimmed by 8 bases and 2 bases, with 19 bases remaining between them. Germline V gene sequence: CDR1 SGHVS, CDR2 FNYEAQ. This CDR3 spans 16 amino acids.

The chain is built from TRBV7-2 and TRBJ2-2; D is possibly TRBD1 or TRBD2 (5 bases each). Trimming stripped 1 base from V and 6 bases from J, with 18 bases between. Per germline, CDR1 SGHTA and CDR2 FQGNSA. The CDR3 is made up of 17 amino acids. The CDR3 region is CASSLVPSTGTSGELFF. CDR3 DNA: TGTGCCAGCAGCTTAGTCCCTTCGACGGGGACCTCCGGGGAGCTGTTTTTT.

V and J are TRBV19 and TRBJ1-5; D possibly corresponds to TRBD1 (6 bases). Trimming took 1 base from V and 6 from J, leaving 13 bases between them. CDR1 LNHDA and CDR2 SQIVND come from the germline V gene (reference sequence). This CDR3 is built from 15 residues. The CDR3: CASSIATGSSQPQHF. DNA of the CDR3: TGTGCCAGTAGTATAGCAACAGGGAGTAGTCAGCCCCAGCATTTT.

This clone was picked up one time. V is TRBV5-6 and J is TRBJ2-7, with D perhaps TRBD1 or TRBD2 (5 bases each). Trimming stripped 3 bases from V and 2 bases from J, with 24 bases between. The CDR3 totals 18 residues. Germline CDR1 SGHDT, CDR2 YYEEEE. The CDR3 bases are TGTGCCAGCAGCTCCCACTTATTAACCGGGACGGCCACCTACGAGCAGTACTTC. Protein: CASSSHLLTGTATYEQYF. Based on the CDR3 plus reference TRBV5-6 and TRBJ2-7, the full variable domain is DAGVTQSPTHLIKTRGQQVTLRCSPKSGHDTVSWYQQALGQGPQFIFQYYEEEERQRGNFPDRFSGHQFPNYSSELNVNALLLGDSALYLCASSSHLLTGTATYEQYFGPGTRLTVT.

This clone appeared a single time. CDR3: CASSHARAGEKLFF. The CDR3 nucleotides read TGTGCCAGCAGTCACGCTCGGGCGGGTGAAAAACTGTTTTTT. The chain carries TRBV6-5 and TRBJ1-4; no reliable D call. The CDR3 runs 14 residues. The germline CDR1 and CDR2 sequences are MNHEY and SVGAGI. The V end was cut by 5 bases, the J end by 7 bases, with 14 bases between.

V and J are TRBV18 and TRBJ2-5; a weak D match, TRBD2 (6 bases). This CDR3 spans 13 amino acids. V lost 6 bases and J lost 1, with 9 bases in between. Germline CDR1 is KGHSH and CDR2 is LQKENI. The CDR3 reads CASSPGLQETQYF. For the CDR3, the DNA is TGTGCCAGCTCGCCGGGACTCCAAGAGACCCAGTACTTC.

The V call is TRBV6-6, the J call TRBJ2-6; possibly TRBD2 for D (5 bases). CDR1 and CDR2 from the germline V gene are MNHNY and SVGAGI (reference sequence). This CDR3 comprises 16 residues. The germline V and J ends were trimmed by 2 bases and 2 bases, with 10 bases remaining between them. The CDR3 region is CASSYRGSTGANVLTF. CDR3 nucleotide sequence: TGTGCCAGCAGTTACCGTGGGAGCACTGGGGCCAACGTCCTGACTTTC.

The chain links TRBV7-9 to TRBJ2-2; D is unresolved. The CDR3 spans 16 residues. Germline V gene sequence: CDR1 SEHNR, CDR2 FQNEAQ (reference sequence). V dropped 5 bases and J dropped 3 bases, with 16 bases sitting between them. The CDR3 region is CASSPRLTSDTGELFF. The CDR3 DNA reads TGTGCCAGCAGCCCCCGACTCACGTCGGACACCGGGGAGCTGTTTTTT.

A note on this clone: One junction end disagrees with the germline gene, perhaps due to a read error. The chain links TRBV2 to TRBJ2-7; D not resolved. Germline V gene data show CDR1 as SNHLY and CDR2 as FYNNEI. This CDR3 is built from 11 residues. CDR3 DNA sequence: TGTGCCAGCGGTGACACCTACGAGCAGTACTTC. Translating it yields CASGDTYEQYF.

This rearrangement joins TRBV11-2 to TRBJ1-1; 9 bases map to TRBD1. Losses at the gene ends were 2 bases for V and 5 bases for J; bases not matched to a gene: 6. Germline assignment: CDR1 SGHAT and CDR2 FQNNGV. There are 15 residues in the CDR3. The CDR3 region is CASSLSHRGLTEAFF. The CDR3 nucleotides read TGTGCCAGCAGCTTATCCCACAGGGGGCTGACTGAAGCTTTCTTT.